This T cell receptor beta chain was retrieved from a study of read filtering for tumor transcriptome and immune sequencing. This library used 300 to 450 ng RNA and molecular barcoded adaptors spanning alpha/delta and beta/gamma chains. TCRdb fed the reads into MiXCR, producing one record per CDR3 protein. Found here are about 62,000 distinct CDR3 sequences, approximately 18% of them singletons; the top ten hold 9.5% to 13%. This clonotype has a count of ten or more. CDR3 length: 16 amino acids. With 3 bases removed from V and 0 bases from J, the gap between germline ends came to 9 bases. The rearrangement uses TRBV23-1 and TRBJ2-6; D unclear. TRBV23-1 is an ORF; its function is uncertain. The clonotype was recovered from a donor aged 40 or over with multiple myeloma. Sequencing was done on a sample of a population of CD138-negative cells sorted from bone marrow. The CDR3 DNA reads TGCGCCAGCAGTCATCCTCCGATCTCTGGGGCCAACGTCCTGACTTTC. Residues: CASSHPPISGANVLTF.